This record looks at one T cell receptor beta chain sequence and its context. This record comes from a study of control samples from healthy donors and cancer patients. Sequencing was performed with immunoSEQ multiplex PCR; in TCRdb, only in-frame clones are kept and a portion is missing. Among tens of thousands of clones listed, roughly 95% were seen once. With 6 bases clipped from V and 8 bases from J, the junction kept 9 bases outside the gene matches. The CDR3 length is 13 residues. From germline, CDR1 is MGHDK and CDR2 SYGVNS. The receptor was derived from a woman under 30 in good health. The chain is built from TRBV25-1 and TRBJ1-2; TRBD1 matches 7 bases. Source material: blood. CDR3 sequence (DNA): TGTGCCAGCAGGAGGCAGGGGGTGGAAGGCTACACCTTC. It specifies CASRRQGVEGYTF.